Below, one T cell receptor (beta chain) is given with its context. Its antigen is unknown. The CDR3 contains 14 residues. With 5 bases removed from V and 1 base from J, the gap between germline ends came to 6 bases. Looked up from germline, CDR1 is SEHNR and CDR2 is FQNEAQ (reference sequence). The data stem from a study of T cell responses to AZD1222 COVID-19 vaccine. Whole-study findings and limits: Baseline testing showed seropositivity in only six AZD1222 recipients.

The protocol was immunoSEQ multiplex PCR, while the TCRdb copy is restricted to in-frame clones and leaves out a portion. Of about 110,000 clones in the sample, roughly 91% are singletons; the top ten hold less than 10%. V gene TRBV7-9 combines with J gene TRBJ2-6, with D possibly being TRBD2 (6 bases). The TCR comes from an adult who received the AZD1222 COVID-19 vaccine. The sample in question was peripheral blood, obtained 28 days after the second AZD1222 dose. The CDR3 reads CASSGGSGANVLTF. The CDR3 DNA follows: TGTGCCAGCAGCGGGGGGTCTGGGGCCAACGTCCTGACTTTC.